This T cell receptor (beta chain) was observed in a study of human T cells and chemical hapten exposure (dated by TCRdb to the early 2020s). Describing the broader study: For sensitization, 2% DPC in acetone was applied to a roughly 2 cm by roughly 2 cm area of upper inner arm skin. The libraries were sequenced as a pool, and the TCR yield per sample differed mostly because of small variations in library volumes within the pool. Alopecia areata with under or over 50% scalp involvement, alopecia totalis and alopecia universalis were represented in the patient cohort, which was mostly female. Blood samples were taken from patients before sensitization (week 0) and then at 2, 6 and about 24 weeks after DPC sensitization. Peripheral blood TCR repertoire changes were tracked in vivo in alopecia patients during primary and secondary sensitization to the hapten diphenylcyclopropenone (DPC). Patients additionally received weekly therapeutic DPC doses to the scalp throughout the roughly 25-week study period. Patch testing was done on the upper back using Finn chambers containing 0.01% DPC, and results were scored after 6 days according to International Contact Dermatitis Research Group standards. Nearly 30 alopecia patients gave blood for TCR sequencing at one to four time points (pre-sensitization, 2, 6 and 24 weeks). The paper's findings and limits, for the study overall: Alopecia, a presumed autoimmune disease, was present in all patients, so the immune response of the patients might differ from that of healthy individuals. The number of PT1 expanded TCRs positively correlated with patch test score, significant at thresholds 8, 16 and 32 but not 4. Repeated subsampling changed both the strength of the expansion versus patch-test correlation and the threshold at which the correlation became significant. The number of TCRs above 1 in 1000 frequency did not change with DPC sensitization; there was no evidence of global repertoire structure alterations. Compared with pre-sensitization or healthy control sets, expanded TCRs formed significantly more large CDR3 similarity clusters, which is consistent with antigen-driven responses.

What this sample's time point label stands for: patch test 1, 2 weeks after DPC sensitization. This specimen's treatment or condition label, interpreted: therapeutic diphenylcyclopropenone sensitization with weekly scalp DPC. Blood at each patch-test visit was drawn before the patch test was applied. Patients were considered eligible if aged 18 to 70, diagnosed with alopecia and deemed suitable for DPC therapy, and patients were excluded if pregnant. Total RNA was extracted from unfractionated whole blood that had been collected in Tempus Blood RNA tubes. V gives up 5 bases and J gives up 1 base, and the segment between their germline ends measures 12 bases. As encoded in the germline V gene, CDR1 is SGHRS while CDR2 is YFSETQ. Spanning cysteine to phenylalanine, the CDR3 consists of 15 amino acids. The entry retains the CDR3 DNA only, 45 bases that are in frame from base 1. Libraries were built with RACE. This sample was sequenced with a NextSeq 500. During library preparation, unique molecular identifiers were attached to individual cDNA molecules so that TCRs could be counted in a quantitative, reproducible way. For every blood RNA sample, sequencing covered both the TCR alpha and TCR beta chains. Per the source publication's procedure: The median number of TCRs per sample was approximately 96,000, ranging from about 20,000 to 750,000. V, J and CDR3 annotation of the TCR reads was performed with the Decombinator software suite. For the PS versus PT1 abundance plots, all samples were subsampled to the same number of TCRs (28,000). Expanded TCRs were defined as absent before sensitization and observed at least eight times at the 2-week time point. TCRdb cleaned the public reads at Q25 with fastp, built clones with MiXCR and kept in-frame beta chains. For every CDR3 protein sequence, its rows merge into one entry that carries the most common genes and DNA. It is TCRdb's table, rather than the study itself, that gives the V and J calls and clone size. The sample table records some 190,000 distinct CDR3 sequences; approximately 20% of these occur just once. Under 8.5% of the sample comes from the top ten.

In this sample, this clonotype turned up a few times. The specificity of this receptor is unknown. Per-nucleotide qualities are absent, and no much larger clonotype sits a single base away. Recombination connected TRBV5-1 to TRBJ2-2; the D gene is perhaps TRBD1, from 6 matching bases. The source of this sequence is a woman aged 50 to 65 with alopecia areata. Some clones in this sample may be carry-over from other donors' samples. The source material was whole blood, sampled in connection with sensitization to the hapten diphenylcyclopropenone (DPC). The DNA sequence reads TGCGCCAGCAGAGGAATGACAGGGAACACCGGGGAGCTGTTTTTT. Translated, it gives CASRGMTGNTGELFF.